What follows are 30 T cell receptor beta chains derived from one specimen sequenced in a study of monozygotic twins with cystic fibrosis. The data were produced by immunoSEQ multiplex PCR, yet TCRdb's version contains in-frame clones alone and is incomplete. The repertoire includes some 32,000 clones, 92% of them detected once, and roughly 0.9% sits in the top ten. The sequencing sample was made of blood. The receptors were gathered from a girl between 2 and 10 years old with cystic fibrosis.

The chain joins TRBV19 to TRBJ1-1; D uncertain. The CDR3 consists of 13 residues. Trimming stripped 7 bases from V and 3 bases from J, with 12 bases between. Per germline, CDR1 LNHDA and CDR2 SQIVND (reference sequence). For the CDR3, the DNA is TGTGCCAGTACCTATCCCCCTTACACTGAAGCTTTCTTT. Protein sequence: CASTYPPYTEAFF.

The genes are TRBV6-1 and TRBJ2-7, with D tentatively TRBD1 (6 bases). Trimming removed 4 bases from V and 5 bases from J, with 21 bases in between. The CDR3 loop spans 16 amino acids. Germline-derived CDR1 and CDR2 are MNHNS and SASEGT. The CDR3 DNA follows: TGTGCCAGCAGTGTGGAGGTACAGGGCGCCTGGGACGAGCAGTACTTC. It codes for CASSVEVQGAWDEQYF.

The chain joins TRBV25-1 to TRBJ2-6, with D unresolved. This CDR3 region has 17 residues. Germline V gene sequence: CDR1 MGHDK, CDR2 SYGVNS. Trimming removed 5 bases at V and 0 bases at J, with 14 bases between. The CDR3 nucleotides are TGTGCCAGCAGTTCCTCAACCCAAACCTCTGGGGCCAACGTCCTGACTTTC. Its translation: CASSSSTQTSGANVLTF.

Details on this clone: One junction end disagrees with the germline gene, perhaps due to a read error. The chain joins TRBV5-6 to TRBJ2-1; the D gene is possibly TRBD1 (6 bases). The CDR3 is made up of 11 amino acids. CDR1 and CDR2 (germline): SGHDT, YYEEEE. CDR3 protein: CASSYGQRTLF. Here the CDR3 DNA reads TGTGCCAGCAGCTACGGACAGCGCACGCTCTTC. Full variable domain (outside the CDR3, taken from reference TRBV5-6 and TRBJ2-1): DAGVTQSPTHLIKTRGQQVTLRCSPKSGHDTVSWYQQALGQGPQFIFQYYEEEERQRGNFPDRFSGHQFPNYSSELNVNALLLGDSALYLCASSYGQRTLFGPGTRLTVL.

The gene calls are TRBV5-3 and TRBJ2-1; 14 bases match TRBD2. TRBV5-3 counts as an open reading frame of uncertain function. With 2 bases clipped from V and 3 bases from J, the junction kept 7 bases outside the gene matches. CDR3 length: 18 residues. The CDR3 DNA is TGTGCCAGAAGCTTAAAGGGACTAGCGGGGGCCCACTACAATGAGCAGTTCTTC. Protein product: CARSLKGLAGAHYNEQFF.

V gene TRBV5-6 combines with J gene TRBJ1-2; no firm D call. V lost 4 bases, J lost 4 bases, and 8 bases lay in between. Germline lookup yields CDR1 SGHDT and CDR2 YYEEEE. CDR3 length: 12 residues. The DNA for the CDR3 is TGTGCCAGCAGCCTTAACACCTATGGCTACACCTTC. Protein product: CASSLNTYGYTF.

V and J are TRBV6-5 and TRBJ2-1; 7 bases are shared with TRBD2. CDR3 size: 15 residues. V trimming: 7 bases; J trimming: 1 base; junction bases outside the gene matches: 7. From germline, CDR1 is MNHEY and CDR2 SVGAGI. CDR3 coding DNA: TGTGCCAGCACCCCAAGCGGGGTTTCCTACAATGAGCAGTTCTTC. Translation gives CASTPSGVSYNEQFF.

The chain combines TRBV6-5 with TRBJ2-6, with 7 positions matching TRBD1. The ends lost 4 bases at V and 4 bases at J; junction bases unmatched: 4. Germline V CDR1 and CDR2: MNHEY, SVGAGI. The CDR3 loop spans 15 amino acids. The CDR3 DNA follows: TGTGCCAGCAGTTCGACAGGGCTCGGGGCCAACGTCCTGACTTTC. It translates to CASSSTGLGANVLTF.

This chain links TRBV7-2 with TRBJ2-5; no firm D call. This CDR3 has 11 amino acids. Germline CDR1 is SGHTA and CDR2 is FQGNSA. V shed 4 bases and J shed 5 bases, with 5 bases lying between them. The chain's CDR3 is CASSSRETQYF. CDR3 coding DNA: TGTGCCAGCAGCTCACGGGAGACCCAGTACTTC.

CDR3 protein: CASSYPRAEYNEQFF. In DNA form, the CDR3 reads TGTGCCAGCAGTTACCCACGGGCCGAGTACAATGAGCAGTTCTTC. V is TRBV27 and J is TRBJ2-1; no clear D. V was shortened by 4 bases and J by 4 bases, with 14 bases between the two germline ends. The germline V gene has CDR1 MNHEY and CDR2 SMNVEV (reference sequence). There are 15 residues in the CDR3.

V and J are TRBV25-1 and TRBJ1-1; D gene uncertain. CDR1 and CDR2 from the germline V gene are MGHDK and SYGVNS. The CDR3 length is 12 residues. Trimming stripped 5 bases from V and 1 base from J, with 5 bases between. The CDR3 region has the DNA TGTGCCAGCAGTCAACAGAACACTGAAGCTTTCTTT. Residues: CASSQQNTEAFF.

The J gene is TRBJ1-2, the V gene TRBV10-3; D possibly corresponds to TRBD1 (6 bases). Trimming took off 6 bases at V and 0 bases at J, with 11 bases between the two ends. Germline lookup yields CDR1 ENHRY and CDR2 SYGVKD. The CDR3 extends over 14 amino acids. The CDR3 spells CAIRLDSTNYGYTF. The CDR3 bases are TGTGCCATCAGGTTGGACAGCACTAACTATGGCTACACCTTC.

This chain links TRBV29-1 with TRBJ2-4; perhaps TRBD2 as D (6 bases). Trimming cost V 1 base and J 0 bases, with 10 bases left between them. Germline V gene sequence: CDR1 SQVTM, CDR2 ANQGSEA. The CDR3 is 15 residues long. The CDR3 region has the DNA TGCAGCGTTGAAGTACGGGGGATAGCCAAAAACATTCAGTACTTC. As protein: CSVEVRGIAKNIQYF.

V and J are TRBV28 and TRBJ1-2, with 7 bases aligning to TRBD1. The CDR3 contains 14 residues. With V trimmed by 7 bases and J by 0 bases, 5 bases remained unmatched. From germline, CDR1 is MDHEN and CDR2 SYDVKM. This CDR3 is CASIQQGTNYGYTF. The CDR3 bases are TGTGCCAGCATTCAACAGGGGACTAACTATGGCTACACCTTC.

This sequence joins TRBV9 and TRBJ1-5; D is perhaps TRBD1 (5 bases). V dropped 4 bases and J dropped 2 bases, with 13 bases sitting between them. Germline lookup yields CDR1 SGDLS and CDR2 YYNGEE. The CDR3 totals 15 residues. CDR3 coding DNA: TGTGCCAGCAGCTCAGACGGGGGGGGCAATCAGCCCCAGCATTTT. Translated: CASSSDGGGNQPQHF.

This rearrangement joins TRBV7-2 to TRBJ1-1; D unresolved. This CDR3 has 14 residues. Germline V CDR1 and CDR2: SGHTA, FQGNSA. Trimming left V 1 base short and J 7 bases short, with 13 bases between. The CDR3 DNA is TGTGCCAGCAGCTTAGTAGGGATGGAGGGTGAAGCTTTCTTT. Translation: CASSLVGMEGEAFF. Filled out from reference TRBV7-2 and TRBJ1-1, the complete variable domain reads GAGVSQSPSNKVTEKGKDVELRCDPISGHTALYWYRQSLGQGLEFLIYFQGNSAPDKSGLPSDRFSAERTGGSVSTLTIQRTQQEDSAVYLCASSLVGMEGEAFFGQGTRLTVV.

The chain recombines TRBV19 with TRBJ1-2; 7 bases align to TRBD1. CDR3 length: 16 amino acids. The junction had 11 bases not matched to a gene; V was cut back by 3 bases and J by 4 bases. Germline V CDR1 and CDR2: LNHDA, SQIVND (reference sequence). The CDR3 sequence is CASSMGFDRVSYGYTF. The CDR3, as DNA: TGTGCCAGTAGTATGGGTTTCGACAGGGTCAGCTATGGCTACACCTTC.

The CDR3 sequence: CASSSGSGSETQYF. The CDR3 DNA is TGCGCCAGCAGCTCGGGGTCGGGTTCAGAGACCCAGTACTTC. The rearrangement joins TRBV5-1 to TRBJ2-5; tentative D call: TRBD2 (5 bases). The germline gives CDR1 SGHRS, CDR2 YFSETQ. CDR3 size: 14 residues. V lost 3 bases and J 4 bases, leaving 13 bases between the germline ends.

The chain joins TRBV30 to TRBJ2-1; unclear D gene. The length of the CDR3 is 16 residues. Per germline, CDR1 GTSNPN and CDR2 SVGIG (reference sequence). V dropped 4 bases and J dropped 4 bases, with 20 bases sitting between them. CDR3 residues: CAWNPKLGLRYNEQFF. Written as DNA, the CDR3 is TGTGCCTGGAACCCCAAGCTTGGGCTTAGATACAATGAGCAGTTCTTC.

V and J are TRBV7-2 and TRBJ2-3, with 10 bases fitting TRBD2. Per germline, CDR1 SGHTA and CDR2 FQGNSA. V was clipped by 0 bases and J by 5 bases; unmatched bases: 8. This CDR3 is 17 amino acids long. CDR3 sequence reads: CASSLAFLAGVEDTQYF. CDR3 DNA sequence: TGTGCCAGCAGCTTAGCGTTTCTAGCGGGAGTCGAAGATACGCAGTATTTT.

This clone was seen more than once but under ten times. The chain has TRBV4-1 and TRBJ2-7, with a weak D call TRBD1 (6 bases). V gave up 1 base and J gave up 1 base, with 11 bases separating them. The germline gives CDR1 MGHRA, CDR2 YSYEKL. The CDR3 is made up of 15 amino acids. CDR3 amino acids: CASSQGFGQSYEQYF. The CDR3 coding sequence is TGCGCCAGCAGCCAAGGTTTTGGACAGTCCTACGAGCAGTACTTC.

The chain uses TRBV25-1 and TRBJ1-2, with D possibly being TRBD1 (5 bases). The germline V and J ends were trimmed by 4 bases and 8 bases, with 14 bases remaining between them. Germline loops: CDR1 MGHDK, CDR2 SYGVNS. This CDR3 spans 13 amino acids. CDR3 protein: CASSAGQGYGYTF. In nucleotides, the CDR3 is TGTGCCAGCAGTGCTGGGCAGGGTTACGGCTACACCTTC.

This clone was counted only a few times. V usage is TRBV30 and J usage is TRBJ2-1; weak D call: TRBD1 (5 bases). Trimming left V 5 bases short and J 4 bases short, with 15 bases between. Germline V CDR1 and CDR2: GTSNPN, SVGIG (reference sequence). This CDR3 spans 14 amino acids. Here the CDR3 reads CAWAQGRDYNEQFF. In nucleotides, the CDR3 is TGTGCCTGGGCCCAAGGCAGGGATTACAATGAGCAGTTCTTC.

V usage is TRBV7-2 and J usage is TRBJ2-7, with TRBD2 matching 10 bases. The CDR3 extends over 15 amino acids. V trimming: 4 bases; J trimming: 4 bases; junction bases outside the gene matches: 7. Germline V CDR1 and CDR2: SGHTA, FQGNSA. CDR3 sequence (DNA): TGTGCCAGCAGCTCGTTAGCGGGAGGCCCGTACGAGCAGTACTTC. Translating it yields CASSSLAGGPYEQYF.

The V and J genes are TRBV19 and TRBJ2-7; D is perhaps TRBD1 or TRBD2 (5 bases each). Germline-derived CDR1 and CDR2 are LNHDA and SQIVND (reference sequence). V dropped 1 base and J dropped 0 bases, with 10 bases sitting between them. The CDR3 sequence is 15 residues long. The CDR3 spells CASSIAGTDSYEQYF. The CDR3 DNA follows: TGTGCCAGTAGTATAGCTGGGACGGACTCCTACGAGCAGTACTTC. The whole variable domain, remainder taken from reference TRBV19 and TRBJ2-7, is DGGITQSPKYLFRKEGQNVTLSCEQNLNHDAMYWYRQDPGQGLRLIYYSQIVNDFQKGDIAEGYSVSREKKESFPLTVTSAQKNPTAFYLCASSIAGTDSYEQYFGPGTRLTVT.

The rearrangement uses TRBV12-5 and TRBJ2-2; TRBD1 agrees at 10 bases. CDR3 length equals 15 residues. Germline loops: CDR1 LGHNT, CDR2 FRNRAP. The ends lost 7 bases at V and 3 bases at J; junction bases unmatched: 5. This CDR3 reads CASAPGTGDTGELFF. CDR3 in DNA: TGTGCTAGTGCCCCCGGGACAGGGGACACCGGGGAGCTGTTTTTT.

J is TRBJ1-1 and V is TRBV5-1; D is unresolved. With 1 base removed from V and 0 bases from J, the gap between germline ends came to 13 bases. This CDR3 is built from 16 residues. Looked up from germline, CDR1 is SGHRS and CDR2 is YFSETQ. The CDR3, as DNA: TGCGCCAGCAGCTTGTGGAAGGGAACGATGAACACTGAAGCTTTCTTT. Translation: CASSLWKGTMNTEAFF.

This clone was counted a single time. The CDR3 nucleotides are TGTGCCACCAGCAGAGATATGGGACAGGGAGGCACCGGGGAGCTGTTTTTT. This translates into CATSRDMGQGGTGELFF. The chain combines TRBV15 with TRBJ2-2; 9 bases are shared with TRBD1. The CDR3 totals 17 residues. V dropped 0 bases and J dropped 4; count of bases not matched to a gene: 6. Germline assignment: CDR1 LNHNV and CDR2 YYDKDF (reference sequence).

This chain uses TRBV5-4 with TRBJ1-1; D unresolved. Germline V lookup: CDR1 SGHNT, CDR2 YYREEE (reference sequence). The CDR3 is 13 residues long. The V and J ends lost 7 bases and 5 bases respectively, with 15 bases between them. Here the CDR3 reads CASSVSTGTEAFF. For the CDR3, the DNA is TGTGCCAGCTCCGTCTCGACTGGTACTGAAGCTTTCTTT.

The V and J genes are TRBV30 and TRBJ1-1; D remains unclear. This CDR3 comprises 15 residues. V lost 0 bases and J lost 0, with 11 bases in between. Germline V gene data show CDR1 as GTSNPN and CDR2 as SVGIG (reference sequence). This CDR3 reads CAWSVRTTVNTEAFF. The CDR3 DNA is TGTGCCTGGAGTGTACGGACCACAGTGAACACTGAAGCTTTCTTT.